The text below deals with one T cell receptor (beta chain). Its antigen is undetermined. Sequencing used immunoSEQ multiplex PCR; TCRdb keeps in-frame clones, though not all of them. The data show roughly 45,000 clones, roughly 80% seen once. This sample stems from a study of radiation and T cells in renal cell carcinoma. This CDR3 is built from 15 residues. V lost 4 bases to trimming and J lost 3 bases; unmatched junction nucleotides: 6. Germline CDR1 and CDR2: SGHRS and YFSETQ. The time point was: blood 4 weeks post-SBRT, at nephrectomy. Treatment: 15 Gy SBRT to primary tumor, nephrectomy 4 weeks later. After SBRT, blood was collected at 2 and 4 weeks, plus baseline. The patient's renal cell carcinoma had clear cell pathology. Study results and limitations: From baseline, blood top tumor clonotypes peaked at 2 weeks post-radiation. Pretreatment tumor biopsies were lacking, so baseline clonotypes are unknown.

The starting material was blood, obtained from a patient whose treatment included radiotherapy and nephrectomy. The chain joins TRBV5-1 to TRBJ1-5, with 8 bases identical to TRBD1. The source is a woman between 65 and 79 years old with renal cell carcinoma. This chain's CDR3 is CASSTQGGLNQPQHF. As DNA, the CDR3 is TGCGCCAGCAGCACACAGGGGGGCCTCAATCAGCCCCAGCATTTT.